These 5 T cell receptor beta chains were all obtained from the same sample, sequenced in a study of CD8+ T cells in alopecia areata. RNA extraction was followed by reverse transcription into cDNA, which acted as the sequencing template. The assay was immunoSEQ multiplex PCR, and TCRdb's table has in-frame clones only and misses some. The sample shows roughly 210,000 clones, approximately 47% of them seen only once. Treatment indicated: oral pan-JAK inhibitor, 5-10 mg twice daily. Sequences were derived from CD4+ T cells sorted from blood, sampled at approximately week 37, from a patient treated with tofacitinib. The receptor source for this set is a human donor with alopecia areata.

V and J are TRBV6-1 and TRBJ2-7; 9 bases fit TRBD2. This CDR3 comprises 15 residues. The V and J ends lost 4 bases and 8 bases, in that order; junction bases with no gene match: 12. Germline V CDR1 and CDR2: MNHNS, SASEGT. CDR3 protein: CASSGGQGLAYKQYF. CDR3 DNA sequence: TGTGCCAGCAGTGGAGGGCAGGGACTAGCTTATAAGCAGTACTTC.

This clone was detected only once. The rearrangement uses TRBV5-6 and TRBJ1-2; 8 bases line up with TRBD1. V was pared by 4 bases and J by 4 bases, with 9 bases of the junction left unmatched. The CDR3 loop spans 15 amino acids. The V gene's germline CDR1 is SGHDT and CDR2 YYEEEE. CDR3 residues: CASSAAGQGGYGYTF. The DNA for the CDR3 is TGTGCCAGCAGCGCAGCCGGACAGGGAGGCTATGGCTACACCTTC.

The chain uses TRBV9 and TRBJ2-1; D is unresolved. Germline CDR1 and CDR2: SGDLS and YYNGEE. V lost 5 bases and J 7 bases, leaving 13 bases between the germline ends. CDR3 length: 13 residues. The chain's CDR3 is CASSLSGRNEQFF. For the CDR3, the DNA is TGTGCCAGCAGTCTTTCCGGGCGGAATGAGCAGTTCTTC.

CDR3 region: CASSFSAGGGETQYF. The CDR3 DNA reads TGCGCCAGCAGCTTTTCGGCGGGAGGGGGAGAGACCCAGTACTTC. The chain recombines TRBV5-1 with TRBJ2-5; 9 bases are a match to TRBD2. Germline V lookup: CDR1 SGHRS, CDR2 YFSETQ. V was clipped by 2 bases and J by 4 bases; unmatched bases: 6. CDR3 length: 15 amino acids.

This clone occurred a few times. V and J are TRBV30 and TRBJ2-7; TRBD1 matches at 8 bases. The trim removed 8 bases at V and 4 bases at J, leaving 10 bases unmatched. CDR3 length: 13 residues. Looked up from germline, CDR1 is GTSNPN and CDR2 is SVGIG (reference sequence). CDR3 sequence (DNA): TGTGCCGTGGACAGGGATGACCTATACGAGCAGTACTTC. Its protein product is CAVDRDDLYEQYF. Looking up the rest from reference TRBV30 and TRBJ2-7 gives the full variable domain: SQTIHQWPATLVQPVGSPLSLECTVEGTSNPNLYWYRQAAGRGLQLLFYSVGIGQISSEVPQNLSASRPQDRQFILSSKKLLLSDSGFYLCAVDRDDLYEQYFGPGTRLTVT.